This is a list of T cell receptor beta chains from one sample in a study of T-cell reconstitution after alpha-beta-depleted transplantation in children. TCRdb reprocessed the PCR reads with MiXCR, giving one entry per CDR3 protein. The repertoire includes 300,000 or so distinct CDR3 sequences, around 9.6% of them detected once, and around 10% sits in the top ten. The sequencing here drew on PBMCs from the stem cell graft donor, taken from the stem cell graft. All receptors derive from a human donor who donated a stem cell graft to a child with SCID. The CDR3 runs from the conserved cysteine through the conserved F or W. A D gene is named only where the DNA matches it firmly. Some rows mark clone size as missing; the rest say once, few, many or name a class of expanded clone.

V gene	J gene	D gene	clone size	CDR3 protein	CDR3 DNA
TRBV7-9	TRBJ2-2	.	few	CASSPGRARATGELFF	TGTGCCAGCAGCCCCGGTAGGGCGCGAGCCACCGGGGAGCTGTTTTTT
TRBV4-2	TRBJ2-1	.	many	CASSQDHGEQFF	TGTGCCAGCAGCCAAGATCACGGTGAGCAGTTCTTC
TRBV12-3/TRBV12-4	TRBJ2-7	.	many	CASRPGGGYEQYF	TGTGCCAGCAGGCCAGGGGGGGGGTACGAGCAGTACTTC
TRBV9	TRBJ2-3	.	many	CASSVDTLEGQLNTQYF	TGTGCCAGCAGCGTAGACACGCTGGAGGGGCAGTTAAATACGCAGTATTTT
TRBV6-1	TRBJ2-1	TRBD1	few	CASKPGTGVIHEQFF	TGTGCCAGCAAACCGGGGACAGGGGTTATCCATGAGCAGTTCTTC
TRBV29-1	TRBJ1-3	.	few	CSVVGQFSGNTIYF	TGCAGCGTTGTAGGGCAGTTCTCTGGAAACACCATATATTTT
TRBV5-1	TRBJ2-7	TRBD1	.	CASSRGDRAEQYF	TGCGCCAGCAGCCGGGGGGACAGGGCTGAGCAGTACTTC
TRBV7-2	TRBJ2-1	.	many	CASSLVDRGSSYNEQFF	TGTGCCAGCAGCTTAGTTGACCGGGGGAGCTCCTACAATGAGCAGTTCTTC
TRBV12-3/TRBV12-4	TRBJ1-1	.	many	CASSLGGSDTEAFF	TGTGCCAGCAGCCTCGGGGGTTCCGACACTGAAGCTTTCTTT
TRBV7-9	TRBJ2-1	TRBD1	few	CASSSKGQAHEQFF	TGTGCCAGCAGCTCAAAGGGACAGGCACATGAGCAGTTCTTC